A selection of T cell receptor beta chains follows, all from one sample in a study of high-grade serous ovarian cancer treatment subgroups. The assay was immunoSEQ multiplex PCR, and TCRdb's table has in-frame clones only and misses some. Found here are roughly 9,000 clones, approximately 86% of them singletons; the top ten hold over 1.5%. Sequenced material: tumor tissue. The source is a human donor with high-grade serous ovarian cancer. The CDR3 runs from the conserved cysteine through the conserved F or W. Fields, in order: V gene, J gene, CDR3 protein.

>TRBV7-2|TRBJ1-1
CASSLGTGAGHTEAFF
>TRBV7-9|TRBJ1-4
CASSLSDEKLFF
>TRBV19|TRBJ2-7
CATTPGTSGSSREQYF
>TRBV2|TRBJ2-2
CASRLTGLELFF
>TRBV10-3|TRBJ2-6
CAITPGQGAAGANVLTF
>TRBV28|TRBJ2-1
CASSLQEGARAYNEQFF
>TRBV18|TRBJ2-7
CATGRGPNEQYF
>TRBV30|TRBJ1-1
CAWTRQAVDTEAFF
>TRBV4-3|TRBJ2-3
CASSQVSSGTDTQYF
>TRBV7-8|TRBJ2-1
CASSYLWSNEQFF
>TRBV10-3|TRBJ1-1
CAISDPRRNTEAFF
>TRBV28|TRBJ2-7
CASSLLAGHYEQYF
>TRBV6-5|TRBJ2-3
CASSYSRGTQYF
>TRBV9|TRBJ1-2
CASSVGPGLVYGYTF
>TRBV30|TRBJ2-1
CACLTSGRYNEQFF
>TRBV6-5|TRBJ2-7
CASSYSGFNEQYF
>TRBV28|TRBJ1-5
CASSLGSRTELNQPQHF
>TRBV2|TRBJ2-3
CASSLMVTRADTQYF
>TRBV11-2|TRBJ2-5
CASSAQLAEQYF
>TRBV9|TRBJ1-1
CASSVNTGNTEAFF
>TRBV29-1|TRBJ2-1
CSARANNEQFF
>TRBV5-1|TRBJ2-1
CASSSTSGSIGEQFF
>TRBV5-4|TRBJ1-1
CASSLVGSVYTEAFF
>TRBV4-2|TRBJ2-1
CASSQDRWRGGLNYNEQFF
>TRBV5-6|TRBJ1-3
CASSLLDRGSGNTIYF
>TRBV9|TRBJ2-7
CASSVVQREFYEQYF
>TRBV7-2|TRBJ1-6
CASSHGGTVNSPLHF
>TRBV15|TRBJ1-1
CATSPPQVGSTEAFF
>TRBV29-1|TRBJ2-4
CSVPGQGGNIQYF
>TRBV28|TRBJ2-5
CASSPGLAGVETQYF
>TRBV27|TRBJ2-2
CASSLRGNRQGANTGELFF
>TRBV6-1|TRBJ2-3
CASSEAPSGGAGDTQYF
>TRBV29-1|TRBJ1-3
CSAETGFSGNTIYF
>TRBV19|TRBJ2-2
CASRTRPGELFF
>TRBV4-1|TRBJ2-3
CASSDSGHSTDTQYF
>TRBV21-1|TRBJ1-5
CASSKVRDGDDNQPQHF
>TRBV30|TRBJ1-6
CAWSVTSSPLHF
>TRBV9|TRBJ2-3
CASSVDWGRRGTDTQYF
>TRBV10-3|TRBJ2-7
CAISDREGSYEQYF
>TRBV7-2|TRBJ2-3
CASSLSATGGTDTQYF
>TRBV7-8|TRBJ2-7
CASSKNPGQAYEQYF
>TRBV13|TRBJ2-5
CASSYNRGQETQYF
>TRBV15|TRBJ2-7
CATSVKRGGWYEQYF
>TRBV7-3|TRBJ2-2
CASSFSTNTGELFF
>TRBV5-1|TRBJ1-6
CASRSAGGNNSPLHF
>TRBV4-3|TRBJ2-1
CASSQDFGQGYNEQFF
>TRBV11-2|TRBJ1-1
CASSFSLRTGMGTEAFF
>TRBV28|TRBJ2-3
CASRMSTQYF